The sequence of this TCR beta chain was determined in a study of metastatic and nonmetastatic thyroid tumors. Study-level background: The comparison covered peripheral blood and tumor or nodule tissue in malignant and benign thyroid patients. General study points: Significantly greater TCR beta diversity was reportedly found in malignant thyroid tumors than in benign nodules (in blood and tumor).

This clone is deemed medium-sized. Antigen unknown. CDR3 length: 12 residues. V dropped 8 bases and J dropped 6 bases, with 8 bases sitting between them. Germline assignment: CDR1 MNHNS and CDR2 SASEGT. Each patient went into thyroid surgery without having received any treatment. TCRdb re-called the PCR reads via MiXCR. Counted here are roughly 20,000 clones, approximately 15% occurring once; the ten biggest clones make up about 10%. Material for sequencing was tumor tissue. The clonotype was recovered from a female donor with papillary thyroid cancer or a benign thyroid nodule (not recorded which). Some clones in this sample may be carry-over from other donors' samples. V and J are TRBV6-1 and TRBJ1-6; D not resolved. CDR3 nucleotide sequence: TGTGCCAGCGGTATATCTAATTCACCCCTCCACTTT. Translation gives CASGISNSPLHF.